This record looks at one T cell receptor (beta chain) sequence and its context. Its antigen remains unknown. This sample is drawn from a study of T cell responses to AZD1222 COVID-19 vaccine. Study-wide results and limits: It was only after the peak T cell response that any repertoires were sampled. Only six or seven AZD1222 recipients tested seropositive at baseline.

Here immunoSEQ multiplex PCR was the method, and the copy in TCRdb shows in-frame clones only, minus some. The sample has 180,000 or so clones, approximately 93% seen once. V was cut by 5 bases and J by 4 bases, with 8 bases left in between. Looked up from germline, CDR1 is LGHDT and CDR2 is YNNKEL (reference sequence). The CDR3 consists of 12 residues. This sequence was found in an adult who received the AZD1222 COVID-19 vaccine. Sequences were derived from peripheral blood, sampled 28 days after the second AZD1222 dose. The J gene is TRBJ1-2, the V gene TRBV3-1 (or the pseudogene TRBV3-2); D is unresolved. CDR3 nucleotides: TGTGCCAGCAGCAAGAACAGCTATGGCTACACCTTC. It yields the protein CASSKNSYGYTF.